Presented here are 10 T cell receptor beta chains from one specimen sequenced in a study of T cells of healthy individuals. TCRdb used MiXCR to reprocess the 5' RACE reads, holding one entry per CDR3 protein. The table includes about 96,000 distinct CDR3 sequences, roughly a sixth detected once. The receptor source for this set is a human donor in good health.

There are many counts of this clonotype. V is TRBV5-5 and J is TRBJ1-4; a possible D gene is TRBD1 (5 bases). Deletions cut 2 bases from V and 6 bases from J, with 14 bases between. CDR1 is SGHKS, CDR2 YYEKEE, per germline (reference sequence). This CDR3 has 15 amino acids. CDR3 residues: CASSLMVGRDEKLFF. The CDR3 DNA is TGTGCCAGCAGCTTAATGGTCGGCAGGGATGAAAAACTGTTTTTT.

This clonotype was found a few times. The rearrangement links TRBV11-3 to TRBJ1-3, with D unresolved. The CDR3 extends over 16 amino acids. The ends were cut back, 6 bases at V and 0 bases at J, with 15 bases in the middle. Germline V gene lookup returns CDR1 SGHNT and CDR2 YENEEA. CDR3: CASRIRVPSSGNTIYF. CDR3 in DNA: TGTGCCAGCAGGATCCGGGTTCCCAGCTCTGGAAACACCATATATTTT. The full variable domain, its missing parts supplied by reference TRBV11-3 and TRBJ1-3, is EAGVVQSPRYKIIEKKQPVAFWCNPISGHNTLYWYLQNLGQGPELLIRYENEEAVDDSQLPKDRFSAERLKGVDSTLKIQPAELGDSAVYLCASRIRVPSSGNTIYFGEGSWLTVV.

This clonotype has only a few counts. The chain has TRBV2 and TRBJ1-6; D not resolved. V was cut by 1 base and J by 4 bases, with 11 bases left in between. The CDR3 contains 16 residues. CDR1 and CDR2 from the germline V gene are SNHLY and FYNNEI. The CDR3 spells CASSEDSSDYNSPLHF. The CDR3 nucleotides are TGTGCCAGCAGTGAAGATAGTAGCGATTATAATTCACCCCTCCACTTT.

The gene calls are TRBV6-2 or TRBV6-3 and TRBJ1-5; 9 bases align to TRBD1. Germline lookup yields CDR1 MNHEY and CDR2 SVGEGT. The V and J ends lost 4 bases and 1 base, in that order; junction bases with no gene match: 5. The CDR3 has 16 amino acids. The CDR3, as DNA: TGTGCCAGCAGTTCGATGACAGGGGGGAGCAATCAGCCCCAGCATTTT. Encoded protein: CASSSMTGGSNQPQHF.

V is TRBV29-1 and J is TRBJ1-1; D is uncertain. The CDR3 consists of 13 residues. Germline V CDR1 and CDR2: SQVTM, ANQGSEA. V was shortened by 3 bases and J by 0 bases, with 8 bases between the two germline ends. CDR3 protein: CSVEWTMNTEAFF. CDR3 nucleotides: TGCAGCGTTGAGTGGACTATGAACACTGAAGCTTTCTTT.

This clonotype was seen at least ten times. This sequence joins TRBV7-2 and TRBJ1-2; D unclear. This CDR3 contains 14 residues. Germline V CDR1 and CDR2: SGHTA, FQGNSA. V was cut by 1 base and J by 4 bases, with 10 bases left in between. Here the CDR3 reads CASSLGQLSYGYTF. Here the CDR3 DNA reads TGTGCCAGCAGCTTAGGCCAGCTCAGCTATGGCTACACCTTC.

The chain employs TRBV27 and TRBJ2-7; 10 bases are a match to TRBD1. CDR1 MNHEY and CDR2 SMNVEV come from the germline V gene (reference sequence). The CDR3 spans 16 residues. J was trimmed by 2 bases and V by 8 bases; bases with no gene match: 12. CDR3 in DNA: TGTGCCAGCTCCTCGCCCGGACAGGGGGTGCCCTACGAGCAGTACTTC. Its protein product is CASSSPGQGVPYEQYF.

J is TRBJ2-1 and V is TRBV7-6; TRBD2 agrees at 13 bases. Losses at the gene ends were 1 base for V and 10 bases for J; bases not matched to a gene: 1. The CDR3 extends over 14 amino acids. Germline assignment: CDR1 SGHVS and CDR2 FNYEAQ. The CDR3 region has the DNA TGTGCCAGCAGCTTAGTGGGACTAGCGGGGGAGCAGTTCTTC. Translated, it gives CASSLVGLAGEQFF.

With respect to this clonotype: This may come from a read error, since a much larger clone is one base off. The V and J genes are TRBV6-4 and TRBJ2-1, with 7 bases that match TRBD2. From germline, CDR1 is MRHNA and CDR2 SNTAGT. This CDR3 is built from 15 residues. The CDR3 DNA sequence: TGTGCCAGCAGTGACTCTGCGGGAGATCAGAATGAGCAGCTCTTC. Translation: CASSDSAGDQNEQLF.

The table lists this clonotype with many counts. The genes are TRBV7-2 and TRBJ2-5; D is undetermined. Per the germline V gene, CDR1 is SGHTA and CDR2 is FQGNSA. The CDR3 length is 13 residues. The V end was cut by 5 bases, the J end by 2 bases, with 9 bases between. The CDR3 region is CASSRNGQETQYF. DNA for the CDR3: TGTGCCAGCAGCCGTAATGGGCAAGAGACCCAGTACTTC. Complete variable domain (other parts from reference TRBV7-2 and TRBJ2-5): GAGVSQSPSNKVTEKGKDVELRCDPISGHTALYWYRQSLGQGLEFLIYFQGNSAPDKSGLPSDRFSAERTGGSVSTLTIQRTQQEDSAVYLCASSRNGQETQYFGPGTRLLVL.